The 6 T cell receptor beta chains below all came from one sample that was sequenced in a study of T cells in localized non-small cell lung cancer. This table comes from immunoSEQ multiplex PCR, and its TCRdb copy is limited to in-frame clones, with some not included. The sample records about 77,000 clones, more than 75% being singletons. Sequencing was performed on peripheral blood, taken before any cancer treatment. The origin of the receptors is a woman between 40 and 69 years old with stage I squamous cell lung carcinoma.

This clone was recorded once. The chain joins TRBV7-3 to TRBJ2-3; 7 positions match TRBD2. Germline CDR1 reads SGHTA; CDR2 reads FQGTGA. V lost 0 bases to trimming and J lost 8 bases; unmatched junction nucleotides: 8. The CDR3 is 15 residues long. CDR3 amino acids: CASSLTGTGGITQYF. Here the CDR3 DNA reads TGTGCCAGCAGCTTAACGGGTACCGGGGGGATTACGCAGTATTTT.

This clone has a handful of counts. The CDR3 DNA reads as TGTGCCAGCAGCCCGTTGCGGGGTGGCACCGGGGAGCTGTTTTTT. This codes for CASSPLRGGTGELFF. This rearrangement joins TRBV7-8 to TRBJ2-2, with TRBD2 as a possible D gene (6 bases). Germline values: CDR1 SGHVS, CDR2 FQNEAQ. The CDR3 is 15 amino acids. Trimming left V 5 bases short and J 4 bases short, with 14 bases between.

The rearrangement links TRBV27 to TRBJ1-2; 7 nucleotides match TRBD1. The ends lost 2 bases at V and 4 bases at J; junction bases unmatched: 7. Germline-derived CDR1 and CDR2 are MNHEY and SMNVEV (reference sequence). This CDR3 comprises 15 residues. CDR3: CASSLQGGAVYGYTF. CDR3 bases: TGTGCCAGCAGTTTACAGGGGGGCGCAGTCTATGGCTACACCTTC.

The chain employs TRBV12-5 and TRBJ2-1, with TRBD2 matching over 7 bases. The CDR3 spans 16 residues. Germline CDR1 reads LGHNT; CDR2 reads FRNRAP. V lost 7 bases and J lost 0; bases outside the gene matches: 9. The CDR3 DNA sequence: TGTGCTAGTGCCAAAAGAGCGGGGAGCTCCTACAATGAGCAGTTCTTC. Translation gives CASAKRAGSSYNEQFF.

This clone has a handful of counts. The chain carries TRBV7-2 and TRBJ2-1; 10 bases line up with TRBD2. CDR1 and CDR2 (germline): SGHTA, FQGNSA. The CDR3 sequence is 13 residues long. The V segment lost 5 bases and the J segment 12 bases; nucleotides outside the gene matches: 7. CDR3 in amino acids: CASSQTIAGGQFF. CDR3 DNA: TGTGCCAGCAGCCAGACCATAGCGGGGGGGCAGTTCTTC. The full variable domain, its missing parts supplied by reference TRBV7-2 and TRBJ2-1, is GAGVSQSPSNKVTEKGKDVELRCDPISGHTALYWYRQSLGQGLEFLIYFQGNSAPDKSGLPSDRFSAERTGGSVSTLTIQRTQQEDSAVYLCASSQTIAGGQFFGPGTRLTVL.

This sequence joins TRBV7-3 and TRBJ1-2, with a tentative D call TRBD1 (5 bases). The germline CDR1 and CDR2 sequences are SGHTA and FQGTGA. This CDR3 contains 15 residues. The V end lost 1 base, the J end lost 8 bases, and 17 bases lay between the germline ends. The CDR3 nucleotides read TGTGCCAGCAGCTTAAATTCGGCAGGGCGAAACGGCTACACCTTC. It encodes CASSLNSAGRNGYTF.